A selection of T cell receptor beta chains follows, all from one sample in a study of blood T cell repertoires in COVID-19. Assay used: immunoSEQ multiplex PCR; TCRdb lists only in-frame clones, some missing. Seen here are about 200,000 clones, 75% to 90% observed once, and the top ten hold under 8%. The sample was peripheral blood. These TCRs come from a man in his fifties or sixties with acute or convalescent COVID-19. Both conserved end residues are part of each CDR3.

>TRBJ2-7|TRBV10-3|14
CAISESLASYEQYF
>TRBJ2-1|TRBV24-1|16
CATSDLGLAGSNEQFF
>TRBJ2-1|TRBV6-6|16
CASSSVAGGLYNEQFF
>TRBJ1-1|TRBV4-1|13
CASSHLGQGLAFF
>TRBJ2-7|TRBV7-3|15
CASSLNQGPTYEQYF
>TRBJ2-2|TRBV11-2|14
CASSFRGNTGELFF
>TRBJ2-1|TRBV7-3|13
CASSLINRNEQFF
>TRBJ1-2|TRBV7-2|13
CASSQQGARGYTF
>TRBJ2-1|TRBV7-2|14
CASSTRGRGNEQFF
>TRBJ2-3|TRBV27|16
CASSSVGGRPDHTQYF
>TRBJ1-1|TRBV15|13
CATSNRGRAEAFF
>TRBJ1-5|TRBV6-5|14
CASRRQGPMQPQHF
>TRBJ1-5|TRBV12-1|18
CASSLPGTEKNSNQPQHF
>TRBJ2-3|TRBV18|15
CASSPLAGATDTQYF
>TRBJ1-2|TRBV2|13
CASSEARFSGYTF
>TRBJ1-1|TRBV2|15
CASSDPGVMNTEAFF
>TRBJ1-5|TRBV6-6|16
CASSFPRGQVNQPQHF
>TRBJ2-1|TRBV6-6|14
CASSYPEDSTVQFF
>TRBJ2-7|TRBV5-6|14
CASSFDRTFYEQYF
>TRBJ2-7|TRBV5-4|13
CASSRNSLDEQYF
>TRBJ1-1|TRBV12-5|14
CASGRRQGGTEAFF
>TRBJ2-2|TRBV5-6|13
CASSSLYTGELFF
>TRBJ1-1|TRBV29-1|14
CSVESAGQGTEAFF
>TRBJ2-1|TRBV25-1|16
CASSDGWAGEEVKQFF
>TRBJ2-7|TRBV6-5|15
CASSYSQAFSYEQYF
>TRBJ2-1|TRBV13|17
CASSGGLAGGVLSEQFF